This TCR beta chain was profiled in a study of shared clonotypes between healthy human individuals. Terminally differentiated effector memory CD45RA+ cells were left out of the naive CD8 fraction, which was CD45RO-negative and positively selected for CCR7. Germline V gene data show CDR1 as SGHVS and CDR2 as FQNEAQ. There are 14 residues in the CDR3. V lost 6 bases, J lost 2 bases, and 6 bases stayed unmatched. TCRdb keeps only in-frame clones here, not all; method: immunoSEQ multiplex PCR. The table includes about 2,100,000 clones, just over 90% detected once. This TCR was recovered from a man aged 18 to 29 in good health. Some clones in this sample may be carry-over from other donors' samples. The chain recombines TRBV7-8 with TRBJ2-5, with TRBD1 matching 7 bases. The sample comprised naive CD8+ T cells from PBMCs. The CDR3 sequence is CASRRDSTQETQYF. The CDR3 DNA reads TGTGCCAGCAGACGGGACAGCACACAAGAGACCCAGTACTTC.